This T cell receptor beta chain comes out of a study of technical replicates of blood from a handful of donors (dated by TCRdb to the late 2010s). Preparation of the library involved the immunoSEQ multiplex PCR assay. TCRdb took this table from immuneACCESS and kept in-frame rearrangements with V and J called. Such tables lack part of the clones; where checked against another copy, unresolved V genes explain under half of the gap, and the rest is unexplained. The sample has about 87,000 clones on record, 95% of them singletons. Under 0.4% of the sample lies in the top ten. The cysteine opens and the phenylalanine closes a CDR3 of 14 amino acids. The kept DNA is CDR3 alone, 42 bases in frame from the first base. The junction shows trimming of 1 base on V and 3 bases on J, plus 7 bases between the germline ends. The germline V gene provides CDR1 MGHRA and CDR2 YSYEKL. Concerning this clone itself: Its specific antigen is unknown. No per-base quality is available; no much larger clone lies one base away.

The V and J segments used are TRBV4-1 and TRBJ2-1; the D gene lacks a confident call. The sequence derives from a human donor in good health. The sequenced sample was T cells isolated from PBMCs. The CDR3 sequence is CASSQGPGYNEQFF. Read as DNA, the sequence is TGCGCCAGCAGCCAAGGTCCCGGCTACAATGAGCAGTTCTTC.